This is a list of T cell receptor beta chains from one sample in a study of shared clonotypes between healthy human individuals. The table came from immunoSEQ multiplex PCR; TCRdb's copy has only in-frame clones and leaves some out. Of around 2.5 million clones listed, 93% are singletons. Sequencing input: naive CD4+ T cells from PBMCs. The receptors shown here come from a man between 18 and 35 years old in good health. Some clones in this sample may be carry-over from other donors' samples. The CDR3 runs from the conserved cysteine through the conserved F or W. A D gene is named only where the DNA matches it firmly.

V gene: TRBV7-9; D gene: TRBD2; J gene: TRBJ2-1; CDR3 protein: CASSFRGLAGDPYNEQFF
V gene: TRBV6-6; D gene: TRBD1; J gene: TRBJ1-2; CDR3 protein: CASSYGTGGTYGYTF
V gene: TRBV14; D gene: TRBD2; J gene: TRBJ2-1; CDR3 protein: CASSQAQGLAENYNEQFF
V gene: TRBV5-1; D gene: TRBD2; J gene: TRBJ2-1; CDR3 protein: CASSSASGRNEQFF
V gene: TRBV7-2; D gene: NA; J gene: TRBJ2-7; CDR3 protein: CASRGSQARMEQYF
V gene: TRBV5-1; D gene: NA; J gene: TRBJ2-1; CDR3 protein: CASSRGARSYNEQFF
V gene: TRBV6-5; D gene: NA; J gene: TRBJ2-3; CDR3 protein: CASKGRGADTQYF
V gene: TRBV5-1; D gene: TRBD2; J gene: TRBJ2-5; CDR3 protein: CASSLRGTSQETQYF
V gene: TRBV6-1; D gene: TRBD2; J gene: TRBJ2-7; CDR3 protein: CASILGGSAYEQYF
V gene: TRBV5-1; D gene: NA; J gene: TRBJ1-1; CDR3 protein: CASSLAGENTEAFF
V gene: TRBV2; D gene: TRBD2; J gene: TRBJ2-7; CDR3 protein: CASSELAGGPYEQYF
V gene: TRBV5-1; D gene: TRBD2; J gene: TRBJ2-7; CDR3 protein: CASSRSGTSDPYEQYF
V gene: TRBV7-9; D gene: NA; J gene: TRBJ2-1; CDR3 protein: CASSSWAALGNEQFF